These T cell receptor beta chains were read from a single sample in a study of blood T cell repertoires in COVID-19. The assay was immunoSEQ multiplex PCR, and TCRdb's table has in-frame clones only and misses some. The table shows 450,000 to 500,000 clones, with approximately 83% occurring only once. Sequenced sample: peripheral blood. All receptors come from a human donor in a cohort sampled during active COVID-19. Both conserved end residues are part of each CDR3. The D gene is left open where the match is weak.

j_call: TRBJ1-1; v_call: TRBV7-9; cdr3_length: 14; d_call: TRBD1; cdr3_nt: TGTGCCAGCAGCTTATCAGGAGGGGGCGCGGTGGCTTTCTTT; cdr3_aa: CASSLSGGGAVAFF
j_call: TRBJ2-7; v_call: TRBV6-2/TRBV6-3; cdr3_length: 15; d_call: TRBD2; cdr3_nt: TGTGCCAGCAGTTCGTCGCTAGCGGGTTACTACGAGCAGTACTTC; cdr3_aa: CASSSSLAGYYEQYF
j_call: TRBJ2-5; v_call: TRBV5-1; cdr3_length: 15; d_call: TRBD1; cdr3_nt: TGCGCCAGCAGCGCCGGGACAGGGTCTCGGGAGACCCAGTACTTC; cdr3_aa: CASSAGTGSRETQYF
j_call: TRBJ2-3; v_call: TRBV15; cdr3_length: 16; d_call: TRBD2; cdr3_nt: TGTGCCACCGCTGGCCTAGCGGTGACTAGCACAGATACGCAGTATTTT; cdr3_aa: CATAGLAVTSTDTQYF
j_call: TRBJ1-1; v_call: TRBV6-5; cdr3_length: 14; d_call: TRBD1; cdr3_nt: TGTGCCAGCAGTCCAGGGGACAGGGAGACTGAAGCTTTCTTT; cdr3_aa: CASSPGDRETEAFF
j_call: TRBJ1-1; v_call: TRBV5-1; cdr3_length: 13; d_call: -; cdr3_nt: TGCGCCAGCAGCTTGACGGGGGACACTGAAGCTTTCTTT; cdr3_aa: CASSLTGDTEAFF
j_call: TRBJ1-3; v_call: TRBV7-9; cdr3_length: 13; d_call: -; cdr3_nt: TGTGCCGCCGACTCGAGAACTGGAAACACCATATATTTT; cdr3_aa: CAADSRTGNTIYF
j_call: TRBJ1-1; v_call: TRBV2; cdr3_length: 12; d_call: -; cdr3_nt: TGTGCCAGCAAAACGACAAACACTGAAGCTTTCTTT; cdr3_aa: CASKTTNTEAFF
j_call: TRBJ2-7; v_call: TRBV6-5; cdr3_length: 15; d_call: -; cdr3_nt: TGTGCCAGCAGTTACGACCGGGAGAGCTCCTACGAGCAGTACTTC; cdr3_aa: CASSYDRESSYEQYF
j_call: TRBJ2-7; v_call: TRBV2; cdr3_length: 16; d_call: TRBD1; cdr3_nt: TGTGCCAGCAGTGCACGAGACAGGGATTCCCCCTACGAGCAGTACTTC; cdr3_aa: CASSARDRDSPYEQYF
j_call: TRBJ2-1; v_call: TRBV6-4; cdr3_length: 15; d_call: TRBD1; cdr3_nt: TGTGCCAGCAGTGACGAGGACAGGGGATTCAATGAGCAGTTCTTC; cdr3_aa: CASSDEDRGFNEQFF